This record looks at one TCR beta chain sequence and its context. The sample comes from a study of OX40 agonist ivuxolimab in advanced cancers. Profiled with immunoSEQ multiplex PCR; TCRdb holds only in-frame clones, not every one. The sample contains 73,000 or so clones, more than 85% of which appear only once. CDR1 MNHEY and CDR2 SVGAGI come from the germline V gene. The V end lost 4 bases, the J end lost 1 base, and 11 bases lay between the germline ends. There are 15 residues in the CDR3. The V gene is TRBV6-5, the J gene TRBJ2-1, with D possibly being TRBD1 or TRBD2 (5 bases each). The TCR was taken from an adult with an advanced solid tumor such as melanoma, head and neck, liver or kidney cancer. Sequenced material: CD4+ or CD8+ T cells sorted from blood, taken in a trial of the OX40 agonist ivuxolimab. The chain's CDR3 is CASSFGAESYNEQFF. As DNA, the CDR3 is TGTGCCAGCAGTTTCGGGGCCGAATCCTACAATGAGCAGTTCTTC.